The clone carrying this TCR beta chain was observed a few times. The antigen is unknown. During its preparation, the TCRbeta library received unique molecular identifiers. One entry per CDR3 protein results from TCRdb running MiXCR on the PCR reads. This table has over 120,000 distinct CDR3 sequences, about 9% appearing once. Germline V lookup: CDR1 SGHRS, CDR2 YFSETQ. The junction had 6 bases not matched to a gene; V was cut back by 0 bases and J by 2 bases. The CDR3 loop spans 17 amino acids. The data are from a study of T-cell reconstitution after alpha-beta-depleted transplantation in children. Study-level points and caveats: Expanded graft clones numbering several hundred reportedly gave rise to alpha-beta T cells about two months after transplant. A year post-transplant, T-cell counts and diversity derived mostly from newly produced T cells. Day-60 TCRbeta diversity that was high in some patients was derived from surviving recipient T cells and thymic progenitors.

This chain links TRBV5-1 with TRBJ2-3; 10 bases are a match to TRBD2. The sample in question was PBMCs, mostly from graft donor cells, obtained 180 days after TCRalphabeta/CD19-depleted stem cell transplant. This sequence originates from a female patient aged 2 to 10 who had a stem cell transplant for congenital amegakaryocytic thrombocytopenia, so the T cells may come from the graft donor. In DNA form, the CDR3 reads TGCGCCAGCAGCTTGGCCGGACTAGCGGAGAACACAGATACGCAGTATTTT. Translation: CASSLAGLAENTDTQYF.